Each of the 3 T cell receptor beta chains below was sequenced from the same sample in a study of OX40 agonist ivuxolimab in advanced cancers. TCRdb's table, derived via immunoSEQ multiplex PCR, lists solely in-frame clones and lacks some. The table records tens of thousands of clones, roughly 85% of them present only once. The sequences come from CD4+ or CD8+ T cells sorted from blood, collected in a trial of the OX40 agonist ivuxolimab. Receptors originate from an adult with an advanced solid tumor such as melanoma, head and neck, liver or kidney cancer.

V gene TRBV7-2 combines with J gene TRBJ1-1; D remains unclear. This CDR3 spans 13 amino acids. V lost 1 base to trimming and J lost 5 bases, with 8 bases between them. The germline CDR1 and CDR2 sequences are SGHTA and FQGNSA. CDR3 loop: CASSLVGWTEAFF. CDR3 DNA: TGTGCCAGCAGCTTAGTGGGGTGGACTGAAGCTTTCTTT.

The genes are TRBV5-1 and TRBJ1-5, with D possibly being TRBD1 (5 bases). V lost 1 base, J lost 2 bases, and 16 bases lay in between. From germline, CDR1 is SGHRS and CDR2 YFSETQ. This CDR3 has 17 residues. Here the CDR3 DNA reads TGCGCCAGCAGCTTGCGGACAAGGAGGGAGGGCAATCAGCCCCAGCATTTT. Protein: CASSLRTRREGNQPQHF.

The V and J genes are TRBV5-1 and TRBJ2-1, with D uncertain. The CDR3 has 15 residues. Trimming took 1 base from V and 8 from J, leaving 16 bases between them. CDR1 and CDR2 (germline): SGHRS, YFSETQ. The CDR3 reads CASSLPVRSPDEQFF. The DNA for the CDR3 is TGCGCCAGCAGCTTGCCCGTTAGAAGCCCTGATGAGCAGTTCTTC. Full variable domain (outside the CDR3, taken from reference TRBV5-1 and TRBJ2-1): KAGVTQTPRYLIKTRGQQVTLSCSPISGHRSVSWYQQTPGQGLQFLFEYFSETQRNKGNFPGRFSGRQFSNSRSEMNVSTLELGDSALYLCASSLPVRSPDEQFFGPGTRLTVL.